These 32 T cell receptor beta chains originate from one sample sequenced in a study of T cell responses to AZD1222 COVID-19 vaccine. Generated by immunoSEQ multiplex PCR, the TCRdb table keeps only in-frame clones and is missing some. The table includes 110,000 or so clones, roughly 89% detected once. The sequencing used peripheral blood, collected 28 days after the second AZD1222 dose. The receptors were sampled from an adult who received the AZD1222 COVID-19 vaccine.

V usage is TRBV29-1 and J usage is TRBJ2-1, with D possibly being TRBD2 (6 bases). The germline V gene has CDR1 SQVTM and CDR2 ANQGSEA. The V end lost 0 bases, the J end lost 3 bases, and 24 bases lay between the germline ends. The CDR3 covers 19 residues. The CDR3 DNA reads TGCAGCGTTGAAGATCTTGGTCGGTCAACTAGCAGCCTCTACAATGAGCAGTTCTTC. It codes for CSVEDLGRSTSSLYNEQFF.

CDR3 sequence: CASISRGGGTDTQYF. The CDR3 bases are TGTGCCAGTATCTCCAGGGGTGGGGGCACAGATACGCAGTATTTT. The chain is built from TRBV19 and TRBJ2-3; D perhaps matches TRBD1 (6 bases). Germline V gene lookup returns CDR1 LNHDA and CDR2 SQIVND (reference sequence). This CDR3 comprises 15 residues. Trimming took 7 bases from V and 1 from J, leaving 15 bases between them.

The chain links TRBV6-2 or TRBV6-3 to TRBJ2-7; 8 nucleotides match TRBD1. CDR1 MNHEY and CDR2 SVGEGT come from the germline V gene. This CDR3 contains 15 residues. The V segment lost 0 bases and the J segment 4 bases; nucleotides outside the gene matches: 5. DNA of the CDR3: TGTGCCAGCAGTTACTCGGACAGGGACGCTTACGAGCAGTACTTC. Its protein product is CASSYSDRDAYEQYF.

CDR3 in DNA: TGTGCCTGGAGGCTGGGGGACAACACTGAAGCTTTCTTT. Amino acid sequence: CAWRLGDNTEAFF. The V and J genes are TRBV30 and TRBJ1-1, with D possibly being TRBD1 (5 bases). Trimming left V 3 bases short and J 2 bases short, with 10 bases between. The CDR3 is 13 amino acids. The germline V gene has CDR1 GTSNPN and CDR2 SVGIG (reference sequence).

Here the CDR3 reads CASSIFPRGTEAFF. CDR3 coding DNA: TGTGCCAGTAGTATATTTCCACGGGGCACTGAAGCTTTCTTT. The J gene is TRBJ1-1, the V gene TRBV19; D uncertain. This CDR3 region has 14 residues. Per germline, CDR1 LNHDA and CDR2 SQIVND (reference sequence). Trimming took off 2 bases at V and 4 bases at J, with 11 bases between the two ends.

This clone has just a few counts. The chain has TRBV7-3 and TRBJ1-3; TRBD1 aligns across 7 bases. This CDR3 is built from 16 residues. CDR1 SGHTA and CDR2 FQGTGA come from the germline V gene. V dropped 5 bases and J dropped 2; count of bases not matched to a gene: 9. The CDR3 DNA is TGTGCCAGCAGCCCTACCGGGACAGCCACTGGAAACACCATATATTTT. This sequence encodes CASSPTGTATGNTIYF.

This clone was recorded once. This chain connects TRBV4-1 to TRBJ2-3; 7 bases fit TRBD2. The germline CDR1 and CDR2 sequences are MGHRA and YSYEKL. With V trimmed by 5 bases and J by 4 bases, 9 bases remained unmatched. The CDR3 is made up of 15 amino acids. CDR3 protein: CASSVRAGVPDTQYF. In DNA, the CDR3 is TGCGCCAGCAGCGTACGCGCGGGAGTGCCAGATACGCAGTATTTT.

CDR3 sequence: CASSGGWLTNQPQHF. DNA of the CDR3: TGTGCCAGTAGTGGTGGTTGGCTGACAAATCAGCCCCAGCATTTT. The V and J genes are TRBV19 and TRBJ1-5; D not resolved. Between the trimmed V and J ends, which lost 5 bases and 4 bases, there was a span of 15 bases. Germline V gene data show CDR1 as LNHDA and CDR2 as SQIVND (reference sequence). The CDR3 runs to 15 residues.

The rearrangement joins TRBV5-8 to TRBJ1-5; 12 bases map to TRBD1. This CDR3 spans 18 amino acids. Trimming at V came to 4 bases and at J to 6 bases, leaving 14 bases not matched to a gene. The V gene's germline CDR1 is SGHTS and CDR2 YDEGEE. In nucleotides, the CDR3 is TGTGCCAGCAGCGGCGGGACAGGGGGCGCCCGTATGGTTCAGCCCCAGCATTTT. Encoded protein: CASSGGTGGARMVQPQHF.

The chain has TRBV18 and TRBJ2-1, with D perhaps matching TRBD1 or TRBD2 (6 bases each). The ends were cut back, 0 bases at V and 6 bases at J, with 15 bases in the middle. The CDR3 contains 16 residues. Per the germline V gene, CDR1 is KGHSH and CDR2 is LQKENI. The CDR3 DNA reads as TGTGCCAGCTCACCACCAAATGGCGAGGGGGGCAATGAGCAGTTCTTC. Translating gives CASSPPNGEGGNEQFF.

This clone was recorded a few times. V usage is TRBV19 and J usage is TRBJ1-4, with D perhaps matching TRBD1 (6 bases). Germline loops: CDR1 LNHDA, CDR2 SQIVND (reference sequence). V was cut by 5 bases and J by 4 bases, with 14 bases left in between. The length of the CDR3 is 15 residues. CDR3 region: CASSLRTEINEKLFF. The CDR3 DNA reads TGTGCCAGTAGTCTCAGGACAGAGATTAATGAAAAACTGTTTTTT.

This chain joins TRBV19 and TRBJ1-3; the D gene is possibly TRBD1 (6 bases). The CDR3 length is 15 residues. CDR1 LNHDA and CDR2 SQIVND come from the germline V gene (reference sequence). V dropped 5 bases and J dropped 0 bases, with 11 bases sitting between them. The CDR3, as DNA: TGTGCCAGTAGTCTACAGGGCTTCTCTGGAAACACCATATATTTT. This codes for CASSLQGFSGNTIYF.

The chain recombines TRBV24-1 with TRBJ1-6; D gene uncertain. The V gene's germline CDR1 is KGHDR and CDR2 SFDVKD. With 4 bases removed from V and 9 bases from J, the gap between germline ends came to 9 bases. The CDR3 has 13 amino acids. This chain's CDR3 is CATSDQHGSPLHF. CDR3 bases: TGTGCCACCAGTGACCAGCACGGTTCACCCCTCCACTTT.

The CDR3 is CASSVLDSSYNEQFF. The CDR3 bases are TGTGCCAGCAGCGTACTCGATAGCTCCTACAATGAGCAGTTCTTC. The chain is built from TRBV9 and TRBJ2-1; D is undetermined. Germline V gene lookup returns CDR1 SGDLS and CDR2 YYNGEE. The CDR3 length is 15 residues. V lost 1 base and J lost 0, with 8 bases in between.

The genes are TRBV5-4 and TRBJ2-6, with 8 bases that match TRBD2. Germline V gene data show CDR1 as SGHNT and CDR2 as YYREEE (reference sequence). CDR3 size: 15 residues. Unmatched junction bases numbered 1, after V lost 5 bases and J lost 0 bases. CDR3 protein: CASRGTSSGANVLTF. The CDR3, as DNA: TGTGCCAGCAGGGGGACTAGCTCTGGGGCCAACGTCCTGACTTTC.

This clone came up once. V and J are TRBV19 and TRBJ2-7; D unclear. Trimming pared 1 base from V and 1 base from J, leaving 8 bases between. This CDR3 has 14 residues. Germline assignment: CDR1 LNHDA and CDR2 SQIVND (reference sequence). Written as DNA, the CDR3 is TGTGCCAGTAGTATAGGGCTAGGGTCCTACGAGCAGTACTTC. Translation gives CASSIGLGSYEQYF.

Only a few counts were recorded for this clone. V is TRBV15 and J is TRBJ2-3; TRBD2 agrees at 10 bases. The length of the CDR3 is 16 residues. Unmatched junction bases numbered 3, after V lost 2 bases and J lost 1 base. The germline V gene encodes CDR1 LNHNV and CDR2 YYDKDF (reference sequence). The CDR3 reads CATSRIAGGRTDTQYF. CDR3 bases: TGTGCCACCAGCAGAATAGCGGGAGGCCGCACAGATACGCAGTATTTT.

CDR3 protein: CASSLWTGWGGELFF. CDR3 in DNA: TGTGCCAGCAGCCTTTGGACAGGGTGGGGCGGGGAGCTGTTTTTT. The chain uses TRBV7-2 and TRBJ2-2, with 8 bases fitting TRBD1. The length of the CDR3 is 15 residues. Germline V gene sequence: CDR1 SGHTA, CDR2 FQGNSA. Losses at the gene ends were 5 bases for V and 7 bases for J; bases not matched to a gene: 9.

The rearrangement joins TRBV9 to TRBJ2-1; D is ambiguous. The CDR3 totals 12 residues. V gave up 1 base and J gave up 10 bases, with 9 bases separating them. Germline lookup yields CDR1 SGDLS and CDR2 YYNGEE. The CDR3: CASSVLLGEQFF. CDR3 sequence (DNA): TGTGCCAGCAGCGTATTATTGGGCGAGCAGTTCTTC.

This rearrangement joins TRBV3-1 (or the pseudogene TRBV3-2) to TRBJ1-2; 7 bases agree with TRBD1. V lost 4 bases, J lost 7 bases, and 6 bases stayed unmatched. CDR1 and CDR2 from the germline V gene are LGHDT and YNNKEL (reference sequence). CDR3 length equals 13 residues. DNA of the CDR3: TGTGCCAGCAGCCCCGACAGGGCAAGTGGCTACACCTTC. The encoded protein is CASSPDRASGYTF.

The rearrangement uses TRBV4-3 and TRBJ1-4; D is possibly TRBD1 (5 bases). CDR1 and CDR2 from the germline V gene are LGHNA and YSLEER. There are 16 residues in the CDR3. Between the trimmed V and J ends, which lost 1 base and 1 base, there was a span of 10 bases. DNA of the CDR3: TGCGCCAGCAGCCAAGTCCAGGGAGTAACTAATGAAAAACTGTTTTTT. Amino acid sequence: CASSQVQGVTNEKLFF.

The rearrangement joins TRBV19 to TRBJ2-3; 9 bases agree with TRBD2. V shed 5 bases, J shed 2 bases, and the junction held 5 bases outside the gene matches. This CDR3 contains 15 residues. Germline loops: CDR1 LNHDA, CDR2 SQIVND (reference sequence). Written as DNA, the CDR3 is TGTGCCAGTAGTGCCCCGGGACTAGCCACAGATACGCAGTATTTT. Its protein product is CASSAPGLATDTQYF.

The chain links TRBV10-3 to TRBJ2-5; the D gene is possibly TRBD2 (5 bases). Deletions cut 4 bases from V and 2 bases from J, with 8 bases between. CDR3 length: 13 amino acids. The V gene's germline CDR1 is ENHRY and CDR2 SYGVKD. The DNA of the CDR3 is TGTGCCATCAGTGTTGAGCGGCAAGAGACCCAGTACTTC. Encoded protein: CAISVERQETQYF.

The V gene is TRBV13, the J gene TRBJ2-7, with TRBD2 matching 11 bases. Germline CDR1 is PRHDT and CDR2 is FYEKMQ (reference sequence). J gave up 2 bases and V 0 bases, and 3 bases lay outside the gene matches. The CDR3 length is 16 residues. In DNA form, the CDR3 reads TGTGCCAGCAGCTTAGGACTAGCGGGAGTCCCCTACGAGCAGTACTTC. Translating it yields CASSLGLAGVPYEQYF.

The chain links TRBV6-5 to TRBJ2-6, with D possibly TRBD1 on 6 matching bases. Trimming pared 4 bases from V and 2 bases from J, leaving 9 bases between. Germline V gene sequence: CDR1 MNHEY, CDR2 SVGAGI. The CDR3 spans 15 residues. CDR3 loop: CASSSQGTGANVLTF. In DNA, the CDR3 is TGTGCCAGCAGTTCTCAGGGGACTGGGGCCAACGTCCTGACTTTC.

The CDR3 DNA reads TGTGCCAGCAGTTACAGGGGGCACTCCCCTAACTATGGCTACACCTTC. Translating it yields CASSYRGHSPNYGYTF. The chain couples TRBV6-2 or TRBV6-3 to TRBJ1-2; 7 positions agree with TRBD1. The CDR3 has 16 amino acids. The ends lost 2 bases at V and 0 bases at J; junction bases unmatched: 6. The V gene's germline CDR1 is MNHEY and CDR2 SVGEGT.

The CDR3 DNA is TGTGCCAGCAGCCAAGATTTCCAGGCCCCGAACACTGAAGCTTTCTTT. Translated: CASSQDFQAPNTEAFF. V usage is TRBV3-1 (or the pseudogene TRBV3-2) and J usage is TRBJ1-1; no firm D call. The CDR3 contains 16 residues. Germline V gene sequence: CDR1 LGHDT, CDR2 YNNKEL (reference sequence). Between the trimmed V and J ends, which lost 0 bases and 1 base, there was a span of 12 bases.

This clone was seen a single time. The V call is TRBV2, the J call TRBJ2-7; D ambiguous. Per germline, CDR1 SNHLY and CDR2 FYNNEI. CDR3 size: 15 residues. V was pared by 5 bases and J by 7 bases, with 21 bases between. DNA of the CDR3: TGTGCCAGCAGTCTCCCCCTGTTCGGCTCTAGGGAGCAGTACTTC. It translates to CASSLPLFGSREQYF.

The gene calls are TRBV5-1 and TRBJ1-4, with 8 bases fitting TRBD1. The CDR3 is 17 residues long. Germline V CDR1 and CDR2: SGHRS, YFSETQ. V dropped 0 bases and J dropped 7; count of bases not matched to a gene: 11. The CDR3 bases are TGCGCCAGCAGCTTGGCCACAGGGGGGACACGCGGTGAAAAACTGTTTTTT. Residues: CASSLATGGTRGEKLFF.

This chain connects TRBV28 to TRBJ1-5, with 10 bases aligning to TRBD1. J lost 5 bases, V lost 6 bases, and 7 bases had no gene match. Germline assignment: CDR1 MDHEN and CDR2 SYDVKM. The CDR3 is 15 residues long. This chain's CDR3 is CASRVDRGLYQPQHF. Here the CDR3 DNA reads TGTGCCAGCAGGGTTGACAGGGGGCTCTATCAGCCCCAGCATTTT.

The rearrangement uses TRBV19 and TRBJ1-4; TRBD1 matches at 9 bases. The length of the CDR3 is 14 residues. The germline gives CDR1 LNHDA, CDR2 SQIVND (reference sequence). The V gene end was trimmed by 7 bases and the J gene end by 7 bases; junction bases not matched to a gene: 7. The DNA of the CDR3 is TGTGCCAGTACCCTGGGACAGGGCGGTGAAAAACTGTTTTTT. Protein sequence: CASTLGQGGEKLFF.

The V and J genes are TRBV6-5 and TRBJ1-2, with D unclear. The V end lost 0 bases, the J end lost 4 bases, and 12 bases lay between the germline ends. The germline V gene has CDR1 MNHEY and CDR2 SVGAGI. The CDR3 is made up of 15 amino acids. This chain's CDR3 is CASSYSNRQFYGYTF. CDR3 bases: TGTGCCAGCAGTTACTCGAATCGTCAGTTCTATGGCTACACCTTC.